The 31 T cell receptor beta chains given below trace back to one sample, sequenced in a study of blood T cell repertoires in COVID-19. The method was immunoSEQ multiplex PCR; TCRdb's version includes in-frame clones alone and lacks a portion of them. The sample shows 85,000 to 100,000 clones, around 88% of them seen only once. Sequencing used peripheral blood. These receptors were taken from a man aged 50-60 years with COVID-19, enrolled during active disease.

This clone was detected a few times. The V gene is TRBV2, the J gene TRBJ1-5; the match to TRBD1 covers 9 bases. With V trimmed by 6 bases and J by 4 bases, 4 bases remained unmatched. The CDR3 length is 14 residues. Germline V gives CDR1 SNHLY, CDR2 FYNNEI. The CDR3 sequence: CASRRTGVNQPQHF. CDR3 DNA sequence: TGTGCCAGCAGACGGACAGGGGTTAATCAGCCCCAGCATTTT.

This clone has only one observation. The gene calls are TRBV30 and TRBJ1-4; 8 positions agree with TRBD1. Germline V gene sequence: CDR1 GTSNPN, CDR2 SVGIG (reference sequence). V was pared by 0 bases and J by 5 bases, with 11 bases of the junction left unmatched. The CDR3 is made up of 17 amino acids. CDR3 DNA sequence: TGTGCCTGGAGTGTACTAGGCAGGGGGCTTTCCAATGAAAAACTGTTTTTT. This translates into CAWSVLGRGLSNEKLFF.

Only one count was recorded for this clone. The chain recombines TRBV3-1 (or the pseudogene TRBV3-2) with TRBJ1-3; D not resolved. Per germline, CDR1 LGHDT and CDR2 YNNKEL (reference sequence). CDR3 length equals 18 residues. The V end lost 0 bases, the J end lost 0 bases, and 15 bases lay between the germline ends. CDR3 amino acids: CASSQDYKAITSGNTIYF. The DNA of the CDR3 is TGTGCCAGCAGCCAAGATTATAAAGCGATCACCTCTGGAAACACCATATATTTT.

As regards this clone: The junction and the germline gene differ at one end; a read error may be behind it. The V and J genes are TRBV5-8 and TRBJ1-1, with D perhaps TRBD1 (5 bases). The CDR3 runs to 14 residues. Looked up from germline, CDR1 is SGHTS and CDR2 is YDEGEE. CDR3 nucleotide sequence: TGTGCCACTGGCCTTGGACACGTGAACTCTGAAGCTTTCTTT. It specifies CATGLGHVNSEAFF.

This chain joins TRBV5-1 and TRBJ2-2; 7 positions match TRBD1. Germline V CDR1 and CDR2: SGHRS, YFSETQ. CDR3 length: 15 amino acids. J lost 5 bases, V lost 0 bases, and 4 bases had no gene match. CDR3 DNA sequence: TGCGCCAGCAGCTTGGAGGTCAGGGGGACCGGGGAGCTGTTTTTT. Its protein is CASSLEVRGTGELFF.

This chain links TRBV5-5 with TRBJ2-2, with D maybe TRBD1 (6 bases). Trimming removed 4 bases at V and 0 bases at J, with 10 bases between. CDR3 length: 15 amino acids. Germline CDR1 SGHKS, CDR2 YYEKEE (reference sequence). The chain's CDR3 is CASSPGHSNTGELFF. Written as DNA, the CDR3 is TGTGCCAGCAGCCCGGGACATTCGAACACCGGGGAGCTGTTTTTT.

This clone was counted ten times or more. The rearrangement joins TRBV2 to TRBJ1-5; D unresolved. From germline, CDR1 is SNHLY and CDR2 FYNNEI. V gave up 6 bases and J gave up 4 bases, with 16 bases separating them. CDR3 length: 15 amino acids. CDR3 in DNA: TGTGCCAGCAGGGGCATAAGAGGGCAGAATCAGCCCCAGCATTTT. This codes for CASRGIRGQNQPQHF.

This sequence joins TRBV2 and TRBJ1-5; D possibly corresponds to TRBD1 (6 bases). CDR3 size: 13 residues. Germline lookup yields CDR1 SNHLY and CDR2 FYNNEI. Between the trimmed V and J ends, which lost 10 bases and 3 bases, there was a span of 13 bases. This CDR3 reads CATRDTHNQPQHF. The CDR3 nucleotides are TGTGCCACTAGGGACACACACAATCAGCCCCAGCATTTT.

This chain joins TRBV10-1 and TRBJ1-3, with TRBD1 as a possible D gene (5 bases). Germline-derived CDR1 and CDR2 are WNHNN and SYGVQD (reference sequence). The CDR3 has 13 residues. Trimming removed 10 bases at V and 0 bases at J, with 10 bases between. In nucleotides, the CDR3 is TGCGCCACCCCGACAGTCTCTGGAAACACCATATATTTT. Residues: CATPTVSGNTIYF.

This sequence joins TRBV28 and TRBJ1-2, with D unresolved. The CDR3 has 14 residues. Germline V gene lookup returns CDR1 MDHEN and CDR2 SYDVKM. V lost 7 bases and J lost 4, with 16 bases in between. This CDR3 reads CASTETVKFYGYTF. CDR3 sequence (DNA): TGTGCCAGCACGGAGACGGTAAAATTCTATGGCTACACCTTC.

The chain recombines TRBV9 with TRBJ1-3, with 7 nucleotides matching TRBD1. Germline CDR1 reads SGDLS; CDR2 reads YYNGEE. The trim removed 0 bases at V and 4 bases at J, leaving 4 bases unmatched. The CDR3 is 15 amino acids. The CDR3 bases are TGTGCCAGCAGCGTAGAGGGGGCCCAAGGAAACACCATATATTTT. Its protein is CASSVEGAQGNTIYF.

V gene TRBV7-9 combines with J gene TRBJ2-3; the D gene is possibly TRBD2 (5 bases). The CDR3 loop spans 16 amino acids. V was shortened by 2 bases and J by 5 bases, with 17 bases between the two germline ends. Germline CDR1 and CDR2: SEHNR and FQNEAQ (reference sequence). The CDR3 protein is CASSLPTQAREDTQYF. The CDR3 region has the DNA TGTGCCAGCAGCTTACCTACTCAAGCCCGGGAAGATACGCAGTATTTT.

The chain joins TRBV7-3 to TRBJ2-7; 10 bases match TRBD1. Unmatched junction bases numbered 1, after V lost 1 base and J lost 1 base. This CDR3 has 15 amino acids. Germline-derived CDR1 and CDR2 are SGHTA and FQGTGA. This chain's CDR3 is CASSLRGQGSYEQYF. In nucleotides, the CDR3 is TGTGCCAGCAGCTTAAGGGGACAGGGGTCCTACGAGCAGTACTTC.

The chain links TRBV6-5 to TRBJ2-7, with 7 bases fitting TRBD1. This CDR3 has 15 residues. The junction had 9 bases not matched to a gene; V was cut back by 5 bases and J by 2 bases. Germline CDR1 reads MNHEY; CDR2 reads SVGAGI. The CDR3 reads CASSTRDRAPYEQYF. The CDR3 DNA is TGTGCCAGCAGTACCCGCGACAGGGCCCCCTACGAGCAGTACTTC.

CDR3 residues: CASSLAPQGRVYPGELFF. As DNA, the CDR3 is TGTGCCAGCAGCTTAGCCCCGCAGGGGCGGGTGTATCCCGGGGAGCTGTTTTTT. V usage is TRBV11-2 and J usage is TRBJ2-2; possible D gene TRBD1, 6 bases. Trimming took off 1 base at V and 6 bases at J, with 21 bases between the two ends. The CDR3 is 18 amino acids. Germline V gene data show CDR1 as SGHAT and CDR2 as FQNNGV.

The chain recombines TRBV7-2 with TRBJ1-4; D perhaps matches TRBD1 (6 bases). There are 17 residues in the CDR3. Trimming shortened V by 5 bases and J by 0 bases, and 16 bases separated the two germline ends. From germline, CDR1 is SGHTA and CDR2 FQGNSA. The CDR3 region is CASSRRPRGSTNEKLFF. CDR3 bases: TGTGCCAGCAGCCGCAGACCCAGGGGCTCAACTAATGAAAAACTGTTTTTT.

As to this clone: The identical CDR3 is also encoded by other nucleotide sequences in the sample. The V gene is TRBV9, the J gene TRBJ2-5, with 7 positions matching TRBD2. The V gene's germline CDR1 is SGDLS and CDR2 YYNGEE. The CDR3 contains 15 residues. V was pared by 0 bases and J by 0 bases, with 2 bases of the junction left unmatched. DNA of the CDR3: TGTGCCAGCAGCGTAGGAGCGGGGAACCAAGAGACCCAGTACTTC. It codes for CASSVGAGNQETQYF.

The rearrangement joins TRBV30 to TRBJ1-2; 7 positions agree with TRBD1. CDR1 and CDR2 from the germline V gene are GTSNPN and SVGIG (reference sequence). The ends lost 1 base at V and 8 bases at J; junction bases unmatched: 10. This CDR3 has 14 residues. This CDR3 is CAWSASGQLGGYTF. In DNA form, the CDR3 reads TGTGCCTGGAGTGCCTCGGGACAGCTCGGAGGCTACACCTTC.

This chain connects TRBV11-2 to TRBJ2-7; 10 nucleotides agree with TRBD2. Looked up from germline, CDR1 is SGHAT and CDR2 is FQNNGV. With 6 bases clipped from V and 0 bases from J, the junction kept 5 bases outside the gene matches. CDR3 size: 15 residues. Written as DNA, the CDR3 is TGTGCCAGCAGTTCCGGGACTAGCGTCTCCTACGAGCAGTACTTC. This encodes CASSSGTSVSYEQYF.

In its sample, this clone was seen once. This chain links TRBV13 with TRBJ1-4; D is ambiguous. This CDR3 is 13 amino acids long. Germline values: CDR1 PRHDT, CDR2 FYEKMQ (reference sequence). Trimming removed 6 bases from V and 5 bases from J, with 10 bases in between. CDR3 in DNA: TGTGCCAGCAGGAAACGGGAAAATGAAAAACTGTTTTTT. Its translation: CASRKRENEKLFF.

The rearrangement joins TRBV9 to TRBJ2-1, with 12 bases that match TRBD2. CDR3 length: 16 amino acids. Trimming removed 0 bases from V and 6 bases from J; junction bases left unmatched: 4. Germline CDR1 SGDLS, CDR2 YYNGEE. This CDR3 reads CASSVGSSGGANEQFF. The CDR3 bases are TGTGCCAGCAGCGTAGGGTCTAGCGGGGGGGCCAATGAGCAGTTCTTC.

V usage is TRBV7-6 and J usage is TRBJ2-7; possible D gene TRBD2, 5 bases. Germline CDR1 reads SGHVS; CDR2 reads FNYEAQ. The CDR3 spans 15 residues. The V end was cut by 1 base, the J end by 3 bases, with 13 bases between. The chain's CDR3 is CASSLDGRGYYEQYF. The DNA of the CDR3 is TGTGCCAGCAGCTTAGATGGTCGGGGATACTACGAGCAGTACTTC.

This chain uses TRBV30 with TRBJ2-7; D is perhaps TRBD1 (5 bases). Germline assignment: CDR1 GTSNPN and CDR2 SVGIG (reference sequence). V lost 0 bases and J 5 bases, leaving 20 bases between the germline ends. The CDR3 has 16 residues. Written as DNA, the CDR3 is TGTGCCTGGAGTGTAAGGTTTAACAGGCAGGCGGACGAGCAGTACTTC. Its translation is CAWSVRFNRQADEQYF.

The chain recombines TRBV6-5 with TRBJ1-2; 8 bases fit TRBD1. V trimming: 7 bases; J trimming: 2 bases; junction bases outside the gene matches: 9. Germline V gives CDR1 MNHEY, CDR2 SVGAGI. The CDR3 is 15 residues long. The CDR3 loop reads CASTTGGAVNYGYTF. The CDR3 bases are TGTGCCAGCACTACAGGGGGAGCCGTAAACTATGGCTACACCTTC.

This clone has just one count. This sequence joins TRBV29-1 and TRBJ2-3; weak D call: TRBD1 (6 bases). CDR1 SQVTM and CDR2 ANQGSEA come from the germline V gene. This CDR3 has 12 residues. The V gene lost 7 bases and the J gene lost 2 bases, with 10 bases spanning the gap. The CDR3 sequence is CSAGHLTDTQYF. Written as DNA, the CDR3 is TGCAGCGCGGGACACCTCACAGATACGCAGTATTTT.

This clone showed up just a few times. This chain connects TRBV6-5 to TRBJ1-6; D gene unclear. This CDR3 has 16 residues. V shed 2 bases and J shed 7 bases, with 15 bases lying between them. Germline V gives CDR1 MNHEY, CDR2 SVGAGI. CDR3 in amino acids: CASSYTPRLTNSPLHF. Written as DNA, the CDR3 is TGTGCCAGCAGTTACACTCCGAGGCTGACCAATTCACCCCTCCACTTT.

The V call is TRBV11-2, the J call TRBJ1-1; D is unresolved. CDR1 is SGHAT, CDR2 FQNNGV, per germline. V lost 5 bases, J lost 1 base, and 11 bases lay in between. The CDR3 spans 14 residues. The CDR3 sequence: CASSPPRSNTEAFF. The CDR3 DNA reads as TGTGCCAGCAGCCCTCCCCGGTCGAACACTGAAGCTTTCTTT.

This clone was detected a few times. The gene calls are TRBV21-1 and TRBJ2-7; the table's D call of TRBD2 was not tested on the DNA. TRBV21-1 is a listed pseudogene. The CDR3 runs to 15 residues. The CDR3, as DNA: TGTGCCAGCAGCAAAGCTACTAGCGCCGGATACGAGCAGTACTTC. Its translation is CASSKATSAGYEQYF.

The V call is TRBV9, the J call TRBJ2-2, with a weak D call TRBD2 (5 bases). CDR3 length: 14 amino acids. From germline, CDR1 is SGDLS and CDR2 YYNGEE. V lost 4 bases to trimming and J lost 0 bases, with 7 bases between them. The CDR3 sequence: CASSTRPNTGELFF. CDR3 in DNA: TGTGCCAGCAGCACTAGGCCGAACACCGGGGAGCTGTTTTTT.

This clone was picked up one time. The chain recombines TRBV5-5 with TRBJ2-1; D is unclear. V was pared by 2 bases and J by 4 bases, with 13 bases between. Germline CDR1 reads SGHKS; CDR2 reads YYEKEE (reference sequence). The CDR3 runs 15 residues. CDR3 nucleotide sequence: TGTGCCAGCAGCTTCGTTCTGCAGAAGTACAATGAGCAGTTCTTC. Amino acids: CASSFVLQKYNEQFF.

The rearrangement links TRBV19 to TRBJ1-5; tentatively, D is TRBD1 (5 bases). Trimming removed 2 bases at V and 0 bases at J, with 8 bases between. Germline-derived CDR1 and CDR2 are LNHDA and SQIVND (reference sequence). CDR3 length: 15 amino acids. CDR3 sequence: CASSIQDTSNQPQHF. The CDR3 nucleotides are TGTGCCAGTAGTATACAGGACACTAGCAATCAGCCCCAGCATTTT.